This T cell receptor (beta chain) was identified during a study of Graves' ophthalmopathy and Graves' hyperthyroidism. Symptoms, serum thyroxine and TRAb, thyroid ultrasound, and orbital computed tomography formed the diagnostic basis. Regarding this clonotype: Just one base apart from a much larger clone, this may be a read error.

Beta-chain TCR CDR3 regions were amplified from RNA transcripts. HTBI primers served in a first-round RT-PCR, which a second-round multiplex PCR followed. In TCRdb, the multiplex PCR reads were re-called with MiXCR into one record per CDR3 protein. Of 500,000 to 800,000 distinct CDR3 sequences listed, over 40% are singletons. The CDR3 has 13 residues. Per germline, CDR1 MGHRA and CDR2 YSYEKL. The V gene lost 1 base and the J gene lost 11 bases, with 11 bases spanning the gap. V gene TRBV4-1 combines with J gene TRBJ1-4; D is unresolved. The sample was peripheral blood. The sequence was collected from an adult man with Graves' ophthalmopathy. The chain's CDR3 is CASSQVDPLKLFF. CDR3 in DNA: TGCGCCAGCAGCCAAGTGGATCCACTCAAACTGTTTTTT.